A selection of T cell receptor beta chains follows, all from one sample in a study of cytomegalovirus exposure and HLA in healthy donors. The protocol was immunoSEQ multiplex PCR, while the TCRdb copy is restricted to in-frame clones and leaves out a portion. The table lists about 94,000 clones, 75% to 80% of them singletons. What was sequenced was PBMCs. Receptor source: a woman aged 40 to 55 in good health and CMV-seronegative. Both conserved end residues are part of each CDR3. A D gene is named only where the DNA matches it firmly. Size is stated for part of the rows, as once, few or many counts, or as a class when the clone is expanded.

clone size,V gene,J gene,D gene,CDR3 protein,CDR3 DNA
.,TRBV7-2,TRBJ1-5,.,CASSRGNQPQHF,TGTGCCAGCAGTAGGGGGAATCAGCCCCAGCATTTT
.,TRBV7-2,TRBJ2-2,.,CASSSGGLTAAYTGELFF,TGTGCCAGCAGCTCCGGAGGCCTGACGGCCGCCTACACCGGGGAGCTGTTTTTT
.,TRBV2,TRBJ2-5,TRBD1,CASSVEGTGSQETQYF,TGTGCCAGCAGTGTAGAAGGGACAGGGTCCCAAGAGACCCAGTACTTC
.,TRBV19,TRBJ2-1,TRBD1,CASSNTTRGRLYNEQFF,TGTGCCAGTAGTAACACCACTAGGGGGCGTCTCTACAATGAGCAGTTCTTC
.,TRBV5-1,TRBJ1-2,TRBD1,CASRPGTGDYGYTF,TGCGCCAGCAGGCCCGGGACAGGGGACTATGGCTACACCTTC
once,TRBV6-6,TRBJ1-5,TRBD1,CASRPDRGSQPQHF,TGTGCCAGCAGGCCCGACAGGGGGAGTCAGCCCCAGCATTTT
.,TRBV28,TRBJ1-4,.,CASKLRGDEKLFF,TGTGCCAGCAAGCTACGGGGTGATGAAAAACTGTTTTTT
.,TRBV7-2,TRBJ2-7,TRBD2,CASSLGPSGTYEQYF,TGTGCCAGCAGCTTAGGTCCTAGCGGCACCTACGAGCAGTACTTC
.,TRBV19,TRBJ2-7,TRBD1,CASSRDRGTYEQYF,TGTGCCAGTAGTAGGGACAGGGGGACCTACGAGCAGTACTTC
.,TRBV5-1,TRBJ2-7,TRBD1,CASSLAKTGGPSYEQYF,TGCGCCAGCAGCTTAGCTAAAACAGGGGGCCCGAGCTACGAGCAGTACTTC
.,TRBV4-1,TRBJ1-2,.,CASSQLGINYGYTF,TGCGCCAGCAGCCAACTCGGGATTAACTATGGCTACACCTTC
few,TRBV15,TRBJ1-1,TRBD1,CATSSGTVRITEAFF,TGTGCCACCAGCAGCGGGACAGTAAGGATCACTGAAGCTTTCTTT
.,TRBV6-6,TRBJ1-1,TRBD1,CASSADRVEAFF,TGTGCCAGCAGTGCGGACAGGGTGGAAGCTTTCTTT
once,TRBV7-9,TRBJ2-3,TRBD2,CASSNSGGRTDTQYF,TGTGCCAGCAGCAATAGCGGGGGGAGGACAGATACGCAGTATTTT
.,TRBV5-4,TRBJ2-1,TRBD2,CASSSGGVLYNEQFF,TGTGCCAGCAGCTCGGGGGGGGTTTTATACAATGAGCAGTTCTTC
few,TRBV7-9,TRBJ2-3,.,CASSLGGGHTDTQYF,TGTGCCAGCAGCTTGGGTGGGGGCCACACAGATACGCAGTATTTT
.,TRBV2,TRBJ2-7,.,CASREGSGYEQYF,TGTGCCAGCAGGGAGGGTTCTGGTTACGAGCAGTACTTC
.,TRBV7-6,TRBJ1-6,.,CASSLDRVNSPPHF,TGTGCCAGCAGCTTAGACAGGGTGAATTCACCCCCCCACTTT
medium-sized,TRBV6-6,TRBJ1-1,TRBD1,CASRGQGLTEAFF,TGTGCCAGCAGGGGACAGGGTCTCACTGAAGCTTTCTTT
.,TRBV10-3,TRBJ1-4,TRBD1,CAISGTGKREKLFF,TGTGCCATCAGTGGGACAGGAAAGAGGGAAAAACTGTTTTTT
few,TRBV19,TRBJ2-5,TRBD2,CASSNPGLAVETQYF,TGTGCCAGTAGTAACCCGGGACTAGCGGTAGAGACCCAGTACTTC
.,TRBV2,TRBJ1-5,TRBD1,CASRTGTNQPQHF,TGTGCCAGCAGGACAGGGACAAATCAGCCCCAGCATTTT
.,TRBV2,TRBJ1-2,TRBD1,CASMAGTAHGYTF,TGTGCCAGCATGGCGGGGACAGCTCATGGCTACACCTTC
.,TRBV9,TRBJ2-5,TRBD2,CASSVASGGAVETQYF,TGTGCCAGCAGCGTAGCGAGCGGGGGGGCCGTGGAGACCCAGTACTTC
.,TRBV18,TRBJ2-1,TRBD1,CASSPKTGERNEQFF,TGTGCCAGCTCACCCAAGACAGGGGAGAGGAATGAGCAGTTCTTC
few,TRBV2,TRBJ2-7,.,CASTAGRSSYEQYF,TGTGCCAGCACGGCGGGTAGGAGCTCCTACGAGCAGTACTTC
.,TRBV7-9,TRBJ1-1,.,CSSSLAQMNTEAFF,TGTTCCAGCAGCTTAGCACAGATGAACACTGAAGCTTTCTTT
.,TRBV7-2,TRBJ2-7,.,CASRLLGREHYYEQYF,TGTGCCAGTCGACTACTAGGGCGAGAACACTACTACGAGCAGTACTTC
.,TRBV20-1,TRBJ1-2,.,CSAPSYGYTF,TGCAGTGCTCCATCCTATGGCTACACCTTC
.,TRBV7-8,TRBJ2-7,TRBD2,CASSLGSSAGSYEQYF,TGTGCCAGCAGCTTAGGGTCGTCAGCGGGATCCTACGAGCAGTACTTC
.,TRBV7-9,TRBJ1-4,.,CASSPYRVLPEKLFF,TGTGCCAGCAGCCCGTACAGGGTATTGCCTGAAAAACTGTTTTTT
few,TRBV30,TRBJ1-4,TRBD1,CAWQYRGANEKLFF,TGTGCCTGGCAATACAGGGGGGCTAATGAAAAACTGTTTTTT
.,TRBV6-5,TRBJ1-1,.,CASSYYQGGAEAFF,TGTGCCAGCAGTTACTACCAGGGAGGCGCTGAAGCTTTCTTT
.,TRBV28,TRBJ1-2,.,CASSQTPEGSKGYTF,TGTGCCAGCAGTCAGACCCCGGAGGGGTCGAAGGGCTACACCTTC
few,TRBV19,TRBJ1-1,TRBD1,CALRGTGSWITEAFF,TGTGCCCTTAGGGGGACAGGGTCGTGGATCACTGAAGCTTTCTTT
.,TRBV5-4,TRBJ1-2,.,CASSPAVVTNYGYPF,TGTGCCAGCAGTCCGGCCGTAGTGACTAACTATGGCTACCCCTTC
.,TRBV6-6,TRBJ1-5,TRBD1,CASSSIRDRGQPQHF,TGTGCCAGCAGTTCAATCCGGGACAGGGGCCAGCCCCAGCATTTT
.,TRBV29-1,TRBJ2-1,TRBD2,CSVPTSGGSRRQFF,TGCAGCGTCCCGACTAGCGGGGGGTCAAGGAGGCAGTTCTTC
.,TRBV10-3,TRBJ1-1,TRBD1,CAISESTGATLNTEAFF,TGTGCCATCAGTGAGTCGACAGGGGCGACCTTGAACACTGAAGCTTTCTTT
.,TRBV6-6,TRBJ1-2,TRBD1,CASRRQGGEYGYTF,TGTGCCAGCAGGCGACAGGGGGGGGAGTATGGCTACACCTTC
.,TRBV10-3,TRBJ2-7,.,CAISEEARPYEQYF,TGTGCCATCAGTGAAGAGGCCCGTCCCTACGAGCAGTACTTC
.,TRBV29-1,TRBJ1-3,TRBD1,CSVGDRVSANTIYF,TGCAGCGTAGGAGACAGGGTTTCTGCAAACACCATATATTTT
.,TRBV6-5,TRBJ2-1,TRBD1,CASSFQTGEQFF,TGTGCCAGCAGTTTCCAGACAGGGGAGCAGTTCTTC
once,TRBV28,TRBJ1-6,.,CASSLVGGKLNSPLHF,TGTGCCAGCAGCCTGGTCGGGGGTAAGCTTAATTCACCCCTCCACTTT
.,TRBV15,TRBJ1-3,TRBD1,CATSRDKTGITGNTIYF,TGTGCCACCAGCAGAGATAAGACAGGGATAACTGGAAACACCATATATTTT
.,TRBV7-9,TRBJ1-6,.,CASSPTWEVASPLHF,TGTGCCAGCAGCCCTACGTGGGAGGTAGCTTCACCCCTCCACTTT
.,TRBV14,TRBJ2-7,.,CASSQDPGRAVEQYF,TGTGCCAGCAGCCAAGATCCAGGCAGGGCAGTCGAGCAGTACTTC
once,TRBV4-3,TRBJ1-1,TRBD1,CASSPEVGGKAFF,TGCGCCAGCAGCCCGGAGGTAGGGGGCAAAGCTTTCTTT
.,TRBV6-5,TRBJ1-1,.,CAVSRGGNTEAFF,TGTGCCGTGTCCCGGGGGGGCAACACTGAAGCTTTCTTT
.,TRBV5-1,TRBJ1-6,.,CASSLSGARYASPLNF,TGCGCCAGCAGCTTGAGTGGGGCTAGGTATGCTTCACCCCTCAACTTT
.,TRBV2,TRBJ1-6,TRBD1,CASSEGTGFGSYNSPLHF,TGTGCCAGCAGTGAAGGGACAGGGTTTGGGTCCTATAATTCACCCCTCCACTTT
once,TRBV5-1,TRBJ2-3,.,CASSLQDTKDTQYF,TGCGCCAGCAGCTTACAGGACACCAAAGATACGCAGTATTTT